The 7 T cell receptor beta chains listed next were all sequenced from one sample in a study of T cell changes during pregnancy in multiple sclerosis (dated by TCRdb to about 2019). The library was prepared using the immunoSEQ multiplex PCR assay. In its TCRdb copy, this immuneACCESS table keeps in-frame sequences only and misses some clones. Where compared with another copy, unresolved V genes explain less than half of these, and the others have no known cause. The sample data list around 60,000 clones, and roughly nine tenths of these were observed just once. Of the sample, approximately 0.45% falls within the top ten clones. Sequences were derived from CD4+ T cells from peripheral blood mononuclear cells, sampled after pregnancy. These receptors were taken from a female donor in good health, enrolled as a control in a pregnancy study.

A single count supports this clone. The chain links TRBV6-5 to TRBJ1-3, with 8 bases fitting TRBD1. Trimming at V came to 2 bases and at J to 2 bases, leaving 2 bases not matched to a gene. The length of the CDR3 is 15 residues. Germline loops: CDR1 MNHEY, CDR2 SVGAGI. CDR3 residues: CASSYTDRAGNTIYF. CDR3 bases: TGTGCCAGCAGTTACACGGACAGGGCTGGAAACACCATATATTTT.

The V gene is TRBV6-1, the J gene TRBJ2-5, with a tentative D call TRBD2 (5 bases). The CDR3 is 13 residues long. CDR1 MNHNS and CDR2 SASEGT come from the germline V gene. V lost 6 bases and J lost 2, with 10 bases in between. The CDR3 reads CASSASKQETQYF. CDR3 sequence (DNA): TGTGCCAGCAGCGCTAGCAAACAAGAGACCCAGTACTTC.

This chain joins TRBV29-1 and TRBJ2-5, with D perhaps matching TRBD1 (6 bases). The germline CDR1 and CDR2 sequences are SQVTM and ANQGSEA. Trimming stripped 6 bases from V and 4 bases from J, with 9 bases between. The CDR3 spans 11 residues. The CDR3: CSVTQGETQYF. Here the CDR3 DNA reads TGCAGCGTCACACAGGGAGAGACCCAGTACTTC.

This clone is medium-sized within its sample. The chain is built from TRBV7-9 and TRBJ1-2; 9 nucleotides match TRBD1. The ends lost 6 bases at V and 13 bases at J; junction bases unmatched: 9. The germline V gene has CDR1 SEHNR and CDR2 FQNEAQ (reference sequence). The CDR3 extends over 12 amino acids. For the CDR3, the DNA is TGTGCCAGCAGTCGCGGACAGGGGACTTCCACCTTC. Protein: CASSRGQGTSTF.

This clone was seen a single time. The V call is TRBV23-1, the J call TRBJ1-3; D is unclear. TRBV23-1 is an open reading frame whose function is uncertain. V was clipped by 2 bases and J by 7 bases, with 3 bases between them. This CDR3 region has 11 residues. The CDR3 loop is CASSQRNTIYF. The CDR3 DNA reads TGCGCCAGCAGTCAACGGAACACCATATATTTT.

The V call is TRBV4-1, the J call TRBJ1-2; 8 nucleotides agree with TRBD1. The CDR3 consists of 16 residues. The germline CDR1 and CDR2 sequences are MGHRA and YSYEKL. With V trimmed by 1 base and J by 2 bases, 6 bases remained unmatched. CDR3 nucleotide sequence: TGCGCCAGCAGCCAAGGGACAGGGAAAATCAACTATGGCTACACCTTC. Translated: CASSQGTGKINYGYTF.

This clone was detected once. CDR3 sequence: CASSIAAGMRNQPQHF. The CDR3 nucleotides read TGTGCCAGTAGTATAGCGGCAGGGATGCGCAATCAGCCCCAGCATTTT. The chain couples TRBV19 to TRBJ1-5; perhaps TRBD1 as D (5 bases). V was trimmed by 1 base and J by 2 bases, leaving 12 bases between them. Germline V lookup: CDR1 LNHDA, CDR2 SQIVND (reference sequence). The CDR3 extends over 16 amino acids.